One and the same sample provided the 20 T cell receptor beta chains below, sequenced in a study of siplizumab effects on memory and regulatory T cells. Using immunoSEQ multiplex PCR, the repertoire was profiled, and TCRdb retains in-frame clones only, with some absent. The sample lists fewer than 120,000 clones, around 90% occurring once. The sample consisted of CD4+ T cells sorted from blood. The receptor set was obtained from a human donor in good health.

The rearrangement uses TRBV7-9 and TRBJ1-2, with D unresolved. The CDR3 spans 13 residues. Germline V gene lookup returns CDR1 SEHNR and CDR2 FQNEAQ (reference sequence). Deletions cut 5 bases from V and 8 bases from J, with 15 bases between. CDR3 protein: CASSPRSPEGYTF. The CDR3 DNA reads TGTGCCAGCAGCCCCCGTAGCCCGGAAGGCTACACCTTC.

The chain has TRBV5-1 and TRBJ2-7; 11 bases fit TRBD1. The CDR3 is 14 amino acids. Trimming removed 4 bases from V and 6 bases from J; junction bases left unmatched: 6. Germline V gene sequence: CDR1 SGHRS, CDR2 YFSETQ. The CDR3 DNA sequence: TGCGCCAGCAGCCCGGGACAGGGGGAGACCGAGCAGTACTTC. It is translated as CASSPGQGETEQYF.

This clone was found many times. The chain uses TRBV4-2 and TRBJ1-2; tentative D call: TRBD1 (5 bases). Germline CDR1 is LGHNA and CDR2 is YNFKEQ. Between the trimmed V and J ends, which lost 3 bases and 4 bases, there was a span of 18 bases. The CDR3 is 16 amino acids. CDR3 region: CASSHGPEGSTYGYTF. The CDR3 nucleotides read TGTGCCAGCAGCCATGGACCAGAGGGGTCTACCTATGGCTACACCTTC.

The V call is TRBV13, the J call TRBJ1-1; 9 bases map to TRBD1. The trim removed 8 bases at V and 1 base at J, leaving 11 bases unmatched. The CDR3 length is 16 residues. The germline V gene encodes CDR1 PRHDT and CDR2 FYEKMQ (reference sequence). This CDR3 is CASRGRGQGENTEAFF. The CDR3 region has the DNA TGTGCCAGCCGGGGTCGGGGACAGGGTGAGAACACTGAAGCTTTCTTT.

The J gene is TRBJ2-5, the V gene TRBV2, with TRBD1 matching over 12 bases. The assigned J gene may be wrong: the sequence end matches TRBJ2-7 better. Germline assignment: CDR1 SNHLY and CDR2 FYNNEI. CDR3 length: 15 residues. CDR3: CASSGGTGGLYEQYF. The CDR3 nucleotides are TGTGCCAGCAGTGGGGGGACAGGGGGCCTATACGAGCAGTACTTC.

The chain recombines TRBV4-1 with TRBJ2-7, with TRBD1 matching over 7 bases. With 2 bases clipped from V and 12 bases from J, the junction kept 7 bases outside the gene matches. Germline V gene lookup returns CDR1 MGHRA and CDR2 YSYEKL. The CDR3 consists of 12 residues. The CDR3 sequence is CASSQPGGPRYF. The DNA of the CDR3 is TGCGCCAGCAGCCAACCAGGGGGTCCTCGGTACTTC.

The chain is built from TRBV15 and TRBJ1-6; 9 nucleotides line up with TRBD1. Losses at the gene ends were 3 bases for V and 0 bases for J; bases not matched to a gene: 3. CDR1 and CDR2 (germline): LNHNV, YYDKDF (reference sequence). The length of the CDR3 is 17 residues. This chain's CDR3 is CATSRGQGSSYNSPLHF. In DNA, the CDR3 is TGTGCCACCAGCAGGGGACAGGGCAGCTCCTATAATTCACCCCTCCACTTT.

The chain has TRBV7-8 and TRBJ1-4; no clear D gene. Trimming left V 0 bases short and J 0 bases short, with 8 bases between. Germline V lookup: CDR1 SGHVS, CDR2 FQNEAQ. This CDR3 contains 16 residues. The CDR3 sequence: CASSLAITATNEKLFF. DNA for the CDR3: TGTGCCAGCAGCTTAGCTATAACTGCAACTAATGAAAAACTGTTTTTT.

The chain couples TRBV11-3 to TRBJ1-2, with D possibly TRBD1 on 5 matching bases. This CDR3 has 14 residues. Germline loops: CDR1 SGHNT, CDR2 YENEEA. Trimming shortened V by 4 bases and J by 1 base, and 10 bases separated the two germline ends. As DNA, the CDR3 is TGTGCCAGCAGCTACCGGGACGGTAACTATGGCTACACCTTC. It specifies CASSYRDGNYGYTF.

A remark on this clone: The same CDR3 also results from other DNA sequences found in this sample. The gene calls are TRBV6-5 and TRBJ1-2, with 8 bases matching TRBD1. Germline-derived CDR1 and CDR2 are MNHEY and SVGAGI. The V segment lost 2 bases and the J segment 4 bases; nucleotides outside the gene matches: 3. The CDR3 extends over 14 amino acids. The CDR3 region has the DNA TGTGCCAGCAGTTACGGGACAGGAGGCTATGGCTACACCTTC. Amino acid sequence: CASSYGTGGYGYTF.

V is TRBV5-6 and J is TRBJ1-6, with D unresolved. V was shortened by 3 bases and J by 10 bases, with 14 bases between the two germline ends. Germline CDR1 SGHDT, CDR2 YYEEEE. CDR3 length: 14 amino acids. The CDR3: CASSSKSELSPLHF. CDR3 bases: TGTGCCAGCAGCTCAAAGAGTGAGTTATCACCCCTCCACTTT.

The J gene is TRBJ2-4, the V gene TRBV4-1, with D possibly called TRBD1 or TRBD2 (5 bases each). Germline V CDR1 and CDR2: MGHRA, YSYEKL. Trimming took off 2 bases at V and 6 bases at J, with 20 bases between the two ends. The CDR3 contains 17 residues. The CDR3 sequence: CASSQSAGAVKGNIQYF. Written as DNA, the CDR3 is TGCGCCAGCAGCCAAAGCGCCGGGGCGGTGAAGGGAAACATTCAGTACTTC.

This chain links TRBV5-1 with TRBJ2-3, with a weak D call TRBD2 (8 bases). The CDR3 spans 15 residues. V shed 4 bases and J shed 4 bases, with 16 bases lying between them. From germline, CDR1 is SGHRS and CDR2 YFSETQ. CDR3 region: CASSPGRGPADTQYF. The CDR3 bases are TGCGCCAGCAGCCCCGGGAGGGGGCCCGCAGATACGCAGTATTTT. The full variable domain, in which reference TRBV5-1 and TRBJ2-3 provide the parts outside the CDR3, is KAGVTQTPRYLIKTRGQQVTLSCSPISGHRSVSWYQQTPGQGLQFLFEYFSETQRNKGNFPGRFSGRQFSNSRSEMNVSTLELGDSALYLCASSPGRGPADTQYFGPGTRLTVL.

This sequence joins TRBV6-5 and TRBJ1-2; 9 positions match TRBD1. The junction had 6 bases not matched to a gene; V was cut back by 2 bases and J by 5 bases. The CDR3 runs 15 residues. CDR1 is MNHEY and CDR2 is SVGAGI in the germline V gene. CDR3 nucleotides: TGTGCCAGCAGTTACGCAACGACAGGGGGATATGGCTACACCTTC. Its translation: CASSYATTGGYGYTF.

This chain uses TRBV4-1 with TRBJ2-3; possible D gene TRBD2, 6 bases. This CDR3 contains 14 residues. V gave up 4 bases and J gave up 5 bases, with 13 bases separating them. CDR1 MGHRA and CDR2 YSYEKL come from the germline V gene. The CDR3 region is CASSPQVGGDTQYF. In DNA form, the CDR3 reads TGCGCCAGCAGCCCGCAGGTCGGGGGAGATACGCAGTATTTT.

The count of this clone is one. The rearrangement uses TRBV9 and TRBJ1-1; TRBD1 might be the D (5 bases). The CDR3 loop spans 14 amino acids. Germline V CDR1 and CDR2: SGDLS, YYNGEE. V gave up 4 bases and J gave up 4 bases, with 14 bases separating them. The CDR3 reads CASSRRGGGTEAFF. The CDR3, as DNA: TGTGCCAGCAGCCGGCGGGGCGGGGGCACTGAAGCTTTCTTT.

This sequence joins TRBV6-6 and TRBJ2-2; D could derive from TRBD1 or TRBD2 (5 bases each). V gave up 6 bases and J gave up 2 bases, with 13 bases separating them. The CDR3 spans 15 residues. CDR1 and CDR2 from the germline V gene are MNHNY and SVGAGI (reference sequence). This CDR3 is CASRRAGRNTGELFF. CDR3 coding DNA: TGTGCCAGCAGGAGGGCAGGGAGAAACACCGGGGAGCTGTTTTTT.

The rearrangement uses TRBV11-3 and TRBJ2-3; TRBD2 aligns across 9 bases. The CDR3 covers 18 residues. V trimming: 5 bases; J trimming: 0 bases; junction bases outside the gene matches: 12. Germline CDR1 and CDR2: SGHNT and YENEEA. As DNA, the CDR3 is TGTGCCAGCAGCCTTGGCCCGGGAGCGGGGGGTAGCACAGATACGCAGTATTTT. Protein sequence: CASSLGPGAGGSTDTQYF.

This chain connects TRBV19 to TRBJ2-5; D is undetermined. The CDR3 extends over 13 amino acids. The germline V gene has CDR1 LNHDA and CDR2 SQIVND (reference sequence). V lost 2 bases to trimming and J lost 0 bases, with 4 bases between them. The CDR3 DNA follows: TGTGCCAGTAGTATAAGCAACCAAGAGACCCAGTACTTC. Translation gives CASSISNQETQYF.

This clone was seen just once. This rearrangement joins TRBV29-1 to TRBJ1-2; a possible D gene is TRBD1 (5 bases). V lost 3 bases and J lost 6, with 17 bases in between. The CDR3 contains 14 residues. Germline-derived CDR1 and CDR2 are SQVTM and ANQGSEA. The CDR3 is CSVDPTGTIDGYTF. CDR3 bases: TGCAGCGTTGATCCCACCGGGACGATCGATGGCTACACCTTC. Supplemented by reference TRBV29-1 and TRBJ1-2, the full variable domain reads SAVISQKPSRDICQRGTSLTIQCQVDSQVTMMFWYRQQPGQSLTLIATANQGSEATYESGFVIDKFPISRPNLTFSTLTVSNMSPEDSSIYLCSVDPTGTIDGYTFGSGTRLTVV.